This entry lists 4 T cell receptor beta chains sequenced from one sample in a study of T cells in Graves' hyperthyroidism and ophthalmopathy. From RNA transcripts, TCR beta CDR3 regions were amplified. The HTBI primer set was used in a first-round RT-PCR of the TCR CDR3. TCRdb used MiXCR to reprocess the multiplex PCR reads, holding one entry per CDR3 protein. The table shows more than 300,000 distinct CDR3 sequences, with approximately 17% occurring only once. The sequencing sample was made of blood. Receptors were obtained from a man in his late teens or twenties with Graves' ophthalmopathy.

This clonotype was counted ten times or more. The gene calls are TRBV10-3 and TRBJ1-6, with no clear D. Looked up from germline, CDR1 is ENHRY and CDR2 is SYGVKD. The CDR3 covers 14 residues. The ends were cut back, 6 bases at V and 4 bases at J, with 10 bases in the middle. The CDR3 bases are TGTGCCATCAGAGGAGAAGGGTATAATTCACCCCTCCACTTT. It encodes CAIRGEGYNSPLHF.

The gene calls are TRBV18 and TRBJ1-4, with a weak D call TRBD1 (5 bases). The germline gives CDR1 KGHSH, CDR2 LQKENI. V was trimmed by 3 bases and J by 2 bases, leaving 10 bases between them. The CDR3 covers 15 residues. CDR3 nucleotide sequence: TGTGCCAGCTCACCCTCACGGGGGACTAATGAAAAACTGTTTTTT. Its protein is CASSPSRGTNEKLFF.

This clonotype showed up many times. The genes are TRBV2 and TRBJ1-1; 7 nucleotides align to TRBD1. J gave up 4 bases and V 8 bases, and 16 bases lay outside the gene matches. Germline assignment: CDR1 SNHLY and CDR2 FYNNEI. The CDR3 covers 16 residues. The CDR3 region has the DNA TGTGCCAGCGTCTTACACCAGGGGGAGAGACCCACTGAAGCTTTCTTT. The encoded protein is CASVLHQGERPTEAFF.

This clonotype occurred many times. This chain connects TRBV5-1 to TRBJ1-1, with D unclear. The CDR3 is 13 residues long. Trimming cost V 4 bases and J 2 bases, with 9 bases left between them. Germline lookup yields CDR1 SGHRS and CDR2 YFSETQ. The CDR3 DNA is TGCGCCAGCAGCGTGCACGGAAACACTGAAGCTTTCTTT. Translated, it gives CASSVHGNTEAFF.